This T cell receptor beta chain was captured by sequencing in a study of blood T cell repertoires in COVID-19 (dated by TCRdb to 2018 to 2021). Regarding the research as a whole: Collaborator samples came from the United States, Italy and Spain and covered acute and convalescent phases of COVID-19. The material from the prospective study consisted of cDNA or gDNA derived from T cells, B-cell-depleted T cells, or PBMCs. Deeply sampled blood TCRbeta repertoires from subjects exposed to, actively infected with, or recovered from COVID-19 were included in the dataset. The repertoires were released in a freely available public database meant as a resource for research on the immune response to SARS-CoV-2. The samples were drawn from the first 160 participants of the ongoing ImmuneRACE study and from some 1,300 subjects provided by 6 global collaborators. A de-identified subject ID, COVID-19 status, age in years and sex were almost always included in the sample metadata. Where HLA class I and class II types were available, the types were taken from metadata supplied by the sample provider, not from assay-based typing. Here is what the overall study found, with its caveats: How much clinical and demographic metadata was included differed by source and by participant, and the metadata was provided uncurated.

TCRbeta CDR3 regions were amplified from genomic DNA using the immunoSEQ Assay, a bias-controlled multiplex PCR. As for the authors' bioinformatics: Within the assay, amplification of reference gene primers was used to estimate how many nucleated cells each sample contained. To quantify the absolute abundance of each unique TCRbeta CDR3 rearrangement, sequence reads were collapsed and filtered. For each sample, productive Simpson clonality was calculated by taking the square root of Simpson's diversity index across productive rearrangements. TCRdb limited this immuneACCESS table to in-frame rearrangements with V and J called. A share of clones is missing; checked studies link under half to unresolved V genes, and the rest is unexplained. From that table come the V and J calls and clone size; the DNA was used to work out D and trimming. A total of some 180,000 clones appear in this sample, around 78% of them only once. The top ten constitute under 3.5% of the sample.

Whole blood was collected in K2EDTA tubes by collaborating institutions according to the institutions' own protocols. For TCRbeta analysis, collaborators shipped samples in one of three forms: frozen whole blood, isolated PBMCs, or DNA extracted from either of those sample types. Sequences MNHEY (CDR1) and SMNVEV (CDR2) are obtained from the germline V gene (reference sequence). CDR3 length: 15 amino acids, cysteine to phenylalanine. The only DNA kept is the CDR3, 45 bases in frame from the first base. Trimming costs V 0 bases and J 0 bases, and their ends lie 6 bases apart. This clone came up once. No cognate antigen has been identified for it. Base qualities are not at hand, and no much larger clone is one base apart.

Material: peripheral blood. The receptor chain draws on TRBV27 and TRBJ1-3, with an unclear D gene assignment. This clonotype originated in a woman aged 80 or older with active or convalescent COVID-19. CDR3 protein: CASSLSPLSGNTIYF. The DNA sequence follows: TGTGCCAGCAGTTTATCTCCCCTCTCTGGAAACACCATATATTTT.